Sequencing of this T cell receptor (beta chain) was carried out in a study of blood T cells in healthy people across ages. Study-level results: Lack of knowledge of donor CMV status possibly confounded expanded clonotype changes.

Germline-derived CDR1 and CDR2 are SGHNT and YENEEA. Germline trimming cut 2 bases from V and 9 bases from J; bases unmatched to any gene: 6. This CDR3 spans 14 amino acids. A J-beta primer mix and a sample-barcoded 5' primer were used in a second PCR of about 7 to 12 cycles. The template-switch adaptor, which had 12 random nucleotides, put a tag on each cDNA molecule. Using its own MiXCR run on the 5' RACE reads, TCRdb lists one record per CDR3 protein. The sample includes around 1,600,000 distinct CDR3 sequences, 35% to 45% of them seen just once. Concerning this clonotype itself: Its antigen is undetermined.

The chain is built from TRBV11-3 and TRBJ2-1, with 8 bases fitting TRBD2. The sequenced material came from blood. The clonotype originates from a woman aged 18 to 35 in good health. The CDR3 is CASSLYGRGGEQFF. CDR3 nucleotide sequence: TGTGCCAGCAGCTTATACGGGAGGGGGGGTGAGCAGTTCTTC. Supplemented by reference TRBV11-3 and TRBJ2-1, the full variable domain reads EAGVVQSPRYKIIEKKQPVAFWCNPISGHNTLYWYLQNLGQGPELLIRYENEEAVDDSQLPKDRFSAERLKGVDSTLKIQPAELGDSAVYLCASSLYGRGGEQFFGPGTRLTVL.